These 14 T cell receptor beta chains came from one sample sequenced in a study of radiation and T cells in renal cell carcinoma. Here immunoSEQ multiplex PCR was the method, and the copy in TCRdb shows in-frame clones only, minus some. The data contain just over 150,000 clones, around 90% of them singletons. Time point reported: blood 2 weeks post-SBRT. Treatment of the sample: 15 Gy SBRT to primary tumor, nephrectomy 4 weeks later. Here the sequenced sample was blood, taken from a patient whose treatment included radiotherapy and nephrectomy. Receptors originate from a woman in her fifties or sixties with renal cell carcinoma.

Concerning this clone: An end of the junction differs from the germline gene, which may be a read error. The gene calls are TRBV7-9 and TRBJ1-1; 10 bases are shared with TRBD1. This CDR3 comprises 13 residues. Germline values: CDR1 SEHNR, CDR2 FQNEAQ (reference sequence). The CDR3 reads CASSLGQGTGAFF. The DNA of the CDR3 is TGTGCCAGCAGCTTGGGACAGGGGACTGGAGCTTTCTTT.

The V call is TRBV4-1, the J call TRBJ2-1; D possibly corresponds to TRBD1 (5 bases). CDR1 is MGHRA, CDR2 YSYEKL, per germline. The CDR3 spans 16 residues. The ends were cut back, 1 base at V and 2 bases at J, with 12 bases in the middle. CDR3 bases: TGCGCCAGCAGCCAAGGAGCTGGGGCCCCCTACAATGAGCAGTTCTTC. This codes for CASSQGAGAPYNEQFF.

This clone came up a few times. Written as DNA, the CDR3 is TGTGCCAGCAGTGAAGCTACAGGCAACGAGCCCCAGCATTTT. Its translation: CASSEATGNEPQHF. This chain uses TRBV6-1 with TRBJ1-5; D might be TRBD1 (5 bases). Germline V gives CDR1 MNHNS, CDR2 SASEGT. Trimming removed 0 bases from V and 8 bases from J, with 11 bases in between. The CDR3 length is 14 residues.

For this clone: A junction end diverges from the germline sequence, so it may reflect a read error. J is TRBJ1-1 and V is TRBV28; 9 positions agree with TRBD1. CDR1 is MDHEN, CDR2 SYDVKM, per germline. The CDR3 covers 17 residues. CDR3 coding DNA: TGTGCCAGCAGCCCCTGGGGACAGGGTGCCTCGAACATTGAAGCTTTCTTT. Its translation is CASSPWGQGASNIEAFF.

This clone was observed once. This sequence joins TRBV2 and TRBJ1-3; D perhaps matches TRBD1 (5 bases). V was trimmed by 3 bases and J by 2 bases, leaving 8 bases between them. This CDR3 is 14 amino acids long. In germline, CDR1 is SNHLY, CDR2 FYNNEI. This chain's CDR3 is CASSEGGTGNTIYF. The CDR3 DNA sequence: TGTGCCAGCAGTGAGGGGGGTACTGGAAACACCATATATTTT.

V gene TRBV23-1 combines with J gene TRBJ2-2; TRBD1 agrees at 9 bases. TRBV23-1 falls under the ORF class, with uncertain function. Trimming removed 3 bases from V and 2 bases from J; junction bases left unmatched: 7. The CDR3 contains 17 residues. The CDR3 protein is CASSHTRDRENTGELFF. In DNA form, the CDR3 reads TGCGCCAGCAGTCACACCCGGGACAGGGAAAACACCGGGGAGCTGTTTTTT.

This sequence joins TRBV9 and TRBJ2-7, with 7 nucleotides matching TRBD1. The V segment lost 0 bases and the J segment 3 bases; nucleotides outside the gene matches: 6. This CDR3 spans 15 amino acids. Germline values: CDR1 SGDLS, CDR2 YYNGEE. Here the CDR3 reads CASSVGTGGGYEQYF. As DNA, the CDR3 is TGTGCCAGCAGCGTAGGGACAGGAGGTGGCTACGAGCAGTACTTC.

The V call is TRBV4-1, the J call TRBJ2-7, with TRBD1 matching over 8 bases. V gave up 1 base and J gave up 1 base; unmatched junction bases: 3. The length of the CDR3 is 15 residues. From germline, CDR1 is MGHRA and CDR2 YSYEKL. CDR3: CASSQVDRVSYEQYF. The DNA for the CDR3 is TGCGCCAGCAGCCAAGTGGACAGGGTTTCCTACGAGCAGTACTTC.

Comment on this clone: At one end the junction does not follow the germline gene, possibly because of a read error. The chain joins TRBV7-7 to TRBJ2-1; 7 bases align to TRBD1. The CDR3 has 15 residues. CDR1 and CDR2 from the germline V gene are SSHAT and FNYEAQ (reference sequence). CDR3 DNA: TGTGCTAGCAGTTCGAACAGGGGCTCCTACAATGAGCAGTTCTTC. Amino acid sequence: CASSSNRGSYNEQFF.

The rearrangement joins TRBV28 to TRBJ1-1; TRBD1 aligns across 7 bases. The V segment lost 5 bases and the J segment 11 bases; nucleotides outside the gene matches: 17. Germline V gene data show CDR1 as MDHEN and CDR2 as SYDVKM. The CDR3 consists of 15 residues. The CDR3 region has the DNA TGTGCCAGCAGTCCGGAAGATACCAACAGGGGACAGGCTTTCTTT. This gives the protein CASSPEDTNRGQAFF.

The chain recombines TRBV30 with TRBJ2-5; D ambiguous. The CDR3 extends over 12 amino acids. V lost 4 bases, J lost 2 bases, and 8 bases lay in between. Germline V gene data show CDR1 as GTSNPN and CDR2 as SVGIG (reference sequence). The CDR3 DNA follows: TGTGCCTGGACTATCGGACAAGAGACCCAGTACTTC. Encoded protein: CAWTIGQETQYF.

This chain connects TRBV4-3 to TRBJ2-5; D may match TRBD1 or TRBD2 (5 bases each). V lost 0 bases and J lost 5, with 19 bases in between. CDR1 and CDR2 from the germline V gene are LGHNA and YSLEER. This CDR3 is built from 17 residues. The CDR3 DNA is TGCGCCAGCAGCCAAGATCGGGACCTAGGAGCCGGGGAGACCCAGTACTTC. As protein: CASSQDRDLGAGETQYF.

The chain links TRBV5-1 to TRBJ2-1; D is ambiguous. Germline CDR1 is SGHRS and CDR2 is YFSETQ. Trimming removed 4 bases at V and 9 bases at J, with 14 bases between. The CDR3 spans 13 residues. CDR3 sequence: CASSPDINGEQFF. In DNA, the CDR3 is TGCGCCAGCAGCCCAGACATCAACGGTGAGCAGTTCTTC.

The CDR3 coding sequence is TGCGCCAGCAGCACAGAACCTAGCGGGGGAGATTACAATGAGCAGTTCTTC. The encoded protein is CASSTEPSGGDYNEQFF. The V gene is TRBV10-2, the J gene TRBJ2-1; 10 bases are shared with TRBD2. The CDR3 is 17 residues long. With 6 bases clipped from V and 4 bases from J, the junction kept 12 bases outside the gene matches. Germline values: CDR1 WSHSY, CDR2 SAAADI.